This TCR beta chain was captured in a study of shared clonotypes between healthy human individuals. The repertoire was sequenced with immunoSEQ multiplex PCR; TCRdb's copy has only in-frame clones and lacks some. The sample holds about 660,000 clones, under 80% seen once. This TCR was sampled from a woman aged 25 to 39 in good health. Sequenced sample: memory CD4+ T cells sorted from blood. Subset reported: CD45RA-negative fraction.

In DNA form, the CDR3 reads TGTGCCAGCAGTGGGTCCGGCAGCAACTATGGCTACACCTTC. Its protein product is CASSGSGSNYGYTF. J is TRBJ1-2 and V is TRBV2, with no clear D. Trimming pared 4 bases from V and 2 bases from J, leaving 11 bases between. The CDR3 runs to 14 residues. Germline loops: CDR1 SNHLY, CDR2 FYNNEI.